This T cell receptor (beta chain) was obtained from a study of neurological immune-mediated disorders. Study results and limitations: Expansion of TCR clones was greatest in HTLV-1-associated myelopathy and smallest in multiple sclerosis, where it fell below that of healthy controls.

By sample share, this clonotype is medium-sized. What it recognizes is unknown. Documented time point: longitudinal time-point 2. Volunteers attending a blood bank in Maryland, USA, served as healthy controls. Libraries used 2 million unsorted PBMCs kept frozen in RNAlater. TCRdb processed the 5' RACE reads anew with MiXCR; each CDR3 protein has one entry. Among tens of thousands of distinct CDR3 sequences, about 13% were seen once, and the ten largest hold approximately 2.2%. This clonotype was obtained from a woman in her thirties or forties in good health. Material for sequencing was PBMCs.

The CDR3 protein is CASSYLGLREQFF. CDR3 DNA: TGTGCCAGCAGTTACCTGGGTCTCCGGGAGCAGTTCTTC. V gene TRBV6-2 or TRBV6-3 combines with J gene TRBJ2-1, with D hard to call. This CDR3 region has 13 residues. CDR1 MNHEY and CDR2 SVGEGT come from the germline V gene. The V end lost 2 bases, the J end lost 10 bases, and 12 bases lay between the germline ends.